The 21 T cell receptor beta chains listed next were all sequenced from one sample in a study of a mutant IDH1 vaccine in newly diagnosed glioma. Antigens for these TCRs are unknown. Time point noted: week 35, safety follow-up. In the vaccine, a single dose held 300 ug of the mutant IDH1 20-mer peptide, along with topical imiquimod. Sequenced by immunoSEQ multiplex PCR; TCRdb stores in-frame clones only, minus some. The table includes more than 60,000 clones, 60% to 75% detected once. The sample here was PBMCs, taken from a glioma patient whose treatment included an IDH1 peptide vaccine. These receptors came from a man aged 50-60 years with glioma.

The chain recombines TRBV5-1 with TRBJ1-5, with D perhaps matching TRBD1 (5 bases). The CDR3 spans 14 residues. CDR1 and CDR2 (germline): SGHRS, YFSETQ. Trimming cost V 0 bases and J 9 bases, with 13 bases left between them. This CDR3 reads CASSLVGGDRPQHF. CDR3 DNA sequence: TGCGCCAGCAGCTTGGTCGGAGGGGACCGGCCCCAGCATTTT.

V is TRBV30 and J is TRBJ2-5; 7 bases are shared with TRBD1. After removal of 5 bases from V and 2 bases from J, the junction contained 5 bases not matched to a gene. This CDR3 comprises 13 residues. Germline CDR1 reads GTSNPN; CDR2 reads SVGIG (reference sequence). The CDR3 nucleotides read TGTGCCTGGGACAGGGTACGGCAAGAGACCCAGTACTTC. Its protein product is CAWDRVRQETQYF.

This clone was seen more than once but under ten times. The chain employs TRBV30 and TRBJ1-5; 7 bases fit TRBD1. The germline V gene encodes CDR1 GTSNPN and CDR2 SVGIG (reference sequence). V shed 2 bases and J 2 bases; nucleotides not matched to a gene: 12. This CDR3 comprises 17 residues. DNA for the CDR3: TGTGCCTGGAGTATGGACAGGATAACGTATGGCAATCAGCCCCAGCATTTT. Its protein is CAWSMDRITYGNQPQHF.

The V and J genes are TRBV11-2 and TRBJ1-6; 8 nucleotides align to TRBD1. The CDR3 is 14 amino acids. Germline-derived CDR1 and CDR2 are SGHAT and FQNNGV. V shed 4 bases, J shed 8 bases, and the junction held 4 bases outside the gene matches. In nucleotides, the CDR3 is TGTGCCAGCAGCTCTGGGACAGGCGATTCACCCCTCCACTTT. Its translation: CASSSGTGDSPLHF.

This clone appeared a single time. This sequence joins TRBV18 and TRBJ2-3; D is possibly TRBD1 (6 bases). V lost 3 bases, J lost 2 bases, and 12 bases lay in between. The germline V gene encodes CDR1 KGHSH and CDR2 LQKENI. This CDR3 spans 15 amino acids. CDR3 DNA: TGTGCCAGCTCACCCAGACAGGCCCTCACAGATACGCAGTATTTT. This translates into CASSPRQALTDTQYF.

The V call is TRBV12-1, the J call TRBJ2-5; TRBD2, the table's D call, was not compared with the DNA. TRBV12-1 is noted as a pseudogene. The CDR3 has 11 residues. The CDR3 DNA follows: TGTGCCAGCAGCTTTCGGACTCTCCAGTACTTC. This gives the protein CASSFRTLQYF.

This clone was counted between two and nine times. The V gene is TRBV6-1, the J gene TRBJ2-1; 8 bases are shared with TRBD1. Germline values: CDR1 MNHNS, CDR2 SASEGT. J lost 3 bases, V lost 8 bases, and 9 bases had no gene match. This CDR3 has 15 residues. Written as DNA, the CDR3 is TGTGCCAGCTCGCCAGGGGGCGAACTCTACAATGAGCAGTTCTTC. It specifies CASSPGGELYNEQFF.

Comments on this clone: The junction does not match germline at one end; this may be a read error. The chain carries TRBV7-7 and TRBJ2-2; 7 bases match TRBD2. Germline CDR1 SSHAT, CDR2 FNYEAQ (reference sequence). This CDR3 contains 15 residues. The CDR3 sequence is CASSLGLEGPGELFF. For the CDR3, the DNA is TGTGCTAGCAGCTTAGGACTAGAAGGTCCCGGGGAGCTGTTTTTT.

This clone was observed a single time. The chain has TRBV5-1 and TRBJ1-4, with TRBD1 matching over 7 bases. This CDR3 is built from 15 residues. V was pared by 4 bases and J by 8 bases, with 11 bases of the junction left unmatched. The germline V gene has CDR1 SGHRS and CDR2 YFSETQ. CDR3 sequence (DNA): TGCGCCAGCAGCCCGGCCGGGACAGAAATCGAAAAACTGTTTTTT. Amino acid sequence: CASSPAGTEIEKLFF.

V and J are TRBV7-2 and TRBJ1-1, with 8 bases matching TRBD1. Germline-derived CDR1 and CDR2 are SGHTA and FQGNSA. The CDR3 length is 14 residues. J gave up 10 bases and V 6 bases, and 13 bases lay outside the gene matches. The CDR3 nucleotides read TGTGCCAGCAGTCCGAACCAGGGGGCGGTGAGAGCTTTCTTT. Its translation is CASSPNQGAVRAFF.

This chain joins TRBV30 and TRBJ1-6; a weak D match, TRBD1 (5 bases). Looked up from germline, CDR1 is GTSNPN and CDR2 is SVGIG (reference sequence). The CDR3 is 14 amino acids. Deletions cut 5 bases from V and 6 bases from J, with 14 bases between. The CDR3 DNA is TGTGCCTGGTCCCTCGGGGGGGGTAATTCACCCCTCCACTTT. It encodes CAWSLGGGNSPLHF. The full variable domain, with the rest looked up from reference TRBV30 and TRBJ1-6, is SQTIHQWPATLVQPVGSPLSLECTVEGTSNPNLYWYRQAAGRGLQLLFYSVGIGQISSEVPQNLSASRPQDRQFILSSKKLLLSDSGFYLCAWSLGGGNSPLHFGNGTRLTVT.

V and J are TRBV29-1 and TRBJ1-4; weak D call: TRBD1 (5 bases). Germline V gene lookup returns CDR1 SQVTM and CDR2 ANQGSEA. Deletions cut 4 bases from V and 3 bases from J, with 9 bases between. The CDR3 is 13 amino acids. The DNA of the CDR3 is TGCAGCGTTGGGACATTGGCTAATGAAAAACTGTTTTTT. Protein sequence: CSVGTLANEKLFF.

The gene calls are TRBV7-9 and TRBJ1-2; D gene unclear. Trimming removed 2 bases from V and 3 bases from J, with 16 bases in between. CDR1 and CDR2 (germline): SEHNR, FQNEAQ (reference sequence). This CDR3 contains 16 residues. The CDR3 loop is CASSLPMLLSDYGYTF. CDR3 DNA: TGTGCCAGCAGCTTACCCATGTTACTTTCGGACTATGGCTACACCTTC.

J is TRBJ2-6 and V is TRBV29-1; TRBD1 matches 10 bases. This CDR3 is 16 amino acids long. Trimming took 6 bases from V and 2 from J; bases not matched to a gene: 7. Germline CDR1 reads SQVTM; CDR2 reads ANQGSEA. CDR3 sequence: CSVPGTGAAGANVLTF. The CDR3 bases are TGCAGCGTACCCGGGACAGGGGCAGCTGGGGCCAACGTCCTGACTTTC.

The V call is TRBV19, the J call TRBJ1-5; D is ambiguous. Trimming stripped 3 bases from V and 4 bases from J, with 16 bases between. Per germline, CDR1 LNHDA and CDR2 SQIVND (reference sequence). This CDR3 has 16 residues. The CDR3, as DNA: TGTGCCAGTAGTATTAGGAGTGGGTCAACGAATCAGCCCCAGCATTTT. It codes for CASSIRSGSTNQPQHF.

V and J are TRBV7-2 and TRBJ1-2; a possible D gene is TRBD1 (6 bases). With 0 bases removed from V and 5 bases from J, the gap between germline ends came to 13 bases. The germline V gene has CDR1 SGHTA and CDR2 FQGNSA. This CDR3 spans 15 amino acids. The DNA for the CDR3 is TGTGCCAGCAGCTTAGCCACTCCCAGGGGTTATGGCTACACCTTC. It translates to CASSLATPRGYGYTF.

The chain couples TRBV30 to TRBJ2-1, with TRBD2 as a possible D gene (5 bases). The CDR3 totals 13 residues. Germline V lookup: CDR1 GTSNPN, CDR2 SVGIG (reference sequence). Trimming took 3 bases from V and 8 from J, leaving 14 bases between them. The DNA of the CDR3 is TGTGCCTGGAGCACTAGGCTATCTGATGAGCAGTTCTTC. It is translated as CAWSTRLSDEQFF.

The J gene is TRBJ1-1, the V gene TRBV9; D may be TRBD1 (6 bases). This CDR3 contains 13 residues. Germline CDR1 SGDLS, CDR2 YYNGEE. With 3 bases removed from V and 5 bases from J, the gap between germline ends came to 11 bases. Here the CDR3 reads CASSAQGRTEAFF. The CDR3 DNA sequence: TGTGCCAGCAGCGCCCAGGGGAGAACTGAAGCTTTCTTT.

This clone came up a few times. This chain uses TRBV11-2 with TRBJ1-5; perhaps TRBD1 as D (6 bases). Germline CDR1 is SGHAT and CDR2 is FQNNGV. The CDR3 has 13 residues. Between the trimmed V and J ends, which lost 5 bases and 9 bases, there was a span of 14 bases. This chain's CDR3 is CASSRGAEGPQHF. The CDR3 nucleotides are TGTGCCAGCAGCAGGGGGGCGGAGGGGCCCCAGCATTTT.

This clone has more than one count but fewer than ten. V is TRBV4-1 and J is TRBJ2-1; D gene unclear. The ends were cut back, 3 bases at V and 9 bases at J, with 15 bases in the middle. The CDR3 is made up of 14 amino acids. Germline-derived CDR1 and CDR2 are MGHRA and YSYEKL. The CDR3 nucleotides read TGCGCCAGCAGCCATTCTCGACTGGTTATTGAGCAGTTCTTC. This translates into CASSHSRLVIEQFF.

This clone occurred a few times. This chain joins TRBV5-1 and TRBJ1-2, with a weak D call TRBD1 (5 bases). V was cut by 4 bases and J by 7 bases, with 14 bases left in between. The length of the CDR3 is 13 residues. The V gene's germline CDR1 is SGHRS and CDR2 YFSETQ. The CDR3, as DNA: TGCGCCAGCAGCCCGGATGGGACGGGTGGCTACACCTTC. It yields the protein CASSPDGTGGYTF.